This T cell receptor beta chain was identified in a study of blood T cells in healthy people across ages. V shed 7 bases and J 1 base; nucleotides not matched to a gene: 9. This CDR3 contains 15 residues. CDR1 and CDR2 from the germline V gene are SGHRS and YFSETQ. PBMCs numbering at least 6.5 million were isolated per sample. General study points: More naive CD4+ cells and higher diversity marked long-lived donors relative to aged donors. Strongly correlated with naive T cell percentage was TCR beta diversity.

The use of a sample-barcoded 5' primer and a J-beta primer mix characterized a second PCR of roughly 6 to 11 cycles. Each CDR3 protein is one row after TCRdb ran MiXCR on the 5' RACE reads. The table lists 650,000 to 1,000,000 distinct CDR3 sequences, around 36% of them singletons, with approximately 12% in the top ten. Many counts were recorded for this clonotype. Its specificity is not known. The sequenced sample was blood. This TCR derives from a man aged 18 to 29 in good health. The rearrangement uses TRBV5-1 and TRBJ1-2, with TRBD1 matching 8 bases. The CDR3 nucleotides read TGCGCCAGCGGACCGACAGGGGACCTTAACTATGGCTACACCTTC. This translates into CASGPTGDLNYGYTF.